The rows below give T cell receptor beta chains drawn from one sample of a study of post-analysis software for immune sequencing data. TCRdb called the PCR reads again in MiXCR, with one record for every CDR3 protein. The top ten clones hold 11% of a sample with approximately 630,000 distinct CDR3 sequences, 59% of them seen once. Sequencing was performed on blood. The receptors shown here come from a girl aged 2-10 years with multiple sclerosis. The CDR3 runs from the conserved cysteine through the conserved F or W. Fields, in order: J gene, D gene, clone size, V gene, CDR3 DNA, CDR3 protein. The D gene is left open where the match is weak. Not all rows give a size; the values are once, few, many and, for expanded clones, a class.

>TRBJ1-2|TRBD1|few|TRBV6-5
TGTGCCAGCAGTCCTCCGGACAGGGGAACGGTGGGCTACACCTTC
CASSPPDRGTVGYTF
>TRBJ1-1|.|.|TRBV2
TGTGCCAGCAGCGTAATGGGGAGACGGTTGAACGCTGAAGCTTTCTTT
CASSVMGRRLNAEAFF
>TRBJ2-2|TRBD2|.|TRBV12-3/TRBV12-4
TGTGCCAGCAGTTTGGTAGCGGGAGTTCGAGGGGAGCTGTTTTTT
CASSLVAGVRGELFF
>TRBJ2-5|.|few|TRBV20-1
TGCAGTGCGACACCGGACGAGCAAGAGACCCAGTACTTC
CSATPDEQETQYF
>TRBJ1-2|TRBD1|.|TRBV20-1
TGCAGTGCTAGAGACCCCGGGACAGGAGCTGGCTACACCTTC
CSARDPGTGAGYTF
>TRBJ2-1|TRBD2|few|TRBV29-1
TGCAGCGTCTCTCTAGCGGGGGTATACAGTGAGCAGTTCTTC
CSVSLAGVYSEQFF
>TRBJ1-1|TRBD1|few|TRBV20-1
TGCAGTGCTAGAGGGGACAGGGACACTGAAGCTTTCTTT
CSARGDRDTEAFF
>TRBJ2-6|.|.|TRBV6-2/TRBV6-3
TGTGCCAGCAGTTCCAACCCGACCAGCAGGCCCAACGTCCTGACTTTC
CASSSNPTSRPNVLTF
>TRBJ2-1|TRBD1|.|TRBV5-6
TGTGCCAGCAGCCTGGCCGGGACAGGGGACAATGAGCAGGTCTTC
CASSLAGTGDNEQVF
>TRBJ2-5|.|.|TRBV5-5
TGTGCCAGCAGCTTCGGACAGCTCCAAGAGACCCAGTACTTC
CASSFGQLQETQYF
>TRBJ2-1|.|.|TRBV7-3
TGTGCCAGCAGCCGAAGCTTAAGCATGAATGAGCAGTTCTTC
CASSRSLSMNEQFF
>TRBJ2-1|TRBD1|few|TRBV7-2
TGTGCCAGCAGCTTCTCCCGGGACAGGGATCCACATGAGCAGTTCTTC
CASSFSRDRDPHEQFF
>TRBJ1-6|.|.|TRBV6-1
TGTGCCAGCAGCCTCCCCAGGGGCCAAGGGGCGTCACCCCTCCACTTT
CASSLPRGQGASPLHF
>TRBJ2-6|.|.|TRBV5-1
TGCGCCAGCAGCTGGAATGGTGTGGCCGGAGGGGCCAACGTCCTGACTTTC
CASSWNGVAGGANVLTF
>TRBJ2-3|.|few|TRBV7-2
TGTGCCAGCAGCCCCCTAGGGGTCACAGATACGCAGTATTTT
CASSPLGVTDTQYF
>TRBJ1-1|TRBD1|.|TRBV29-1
TGCAGCACAATCTCAGGGGGCACTGAAGCTTTCTTT
CSTISGGTEAFF
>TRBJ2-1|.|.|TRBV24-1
TGTGCCACCAGTGACCTCCTAAACAATGAGCAGTTCTTC
CATSDLLNNEQFF
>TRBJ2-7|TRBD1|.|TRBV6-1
TGTGCCAGCAGTGGACAGGGGCTCAACGAGCAGTACTTC
CASSGQGLNEQYF
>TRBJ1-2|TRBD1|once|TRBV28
TGTGCCAGCAGTTTAGACCAGGGGGCTGGTGGCTACACCTTC
CASSLDQGAGGYTF
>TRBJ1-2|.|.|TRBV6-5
TGTGCCAGCAGCGAGAGTTATGACTATGGCTACACCTTC
CASSESYDYGYTF